The 3 T cell receptor beta chains below were found in one sample sequenced in a study of blood T cell repertoires in COVID-19. Clones were read by immunoSEQ multiplex PCR, and TCRdb kept only the in-frame ones, dropping some. The profile shows approximately 50,000 clones, roughly 90% of them singletons. The sample was peripheral blood. The origin of the receptors is a woman of 80 years or more with acute or convalescent COVID-19.

V gene TRBV5-1 combines with J gene TRBJ2-7, with 8 bases lining up with TRBD1. J gave up 4 bases and V 1 base, and 4 bases lay outside the gene matches. The CDR3 length is 14 residues. Germline assignment: CDR1 SGHRS and CDR2 YFSETQ. The CDR3 loop reads CASSLLQGEYEQYF. In nucleotides, the CDR3 is TGCGCCAGCAGCTTGTTACAGGGGGAGTACGAGCAGTACTTC.

The V gene is TRBV2, the J gene TRBJ1-2; perhaps TRBD1 as D (6 bases). The CDR3 length is 13 residues. CDR1 SNHLY and CDR2 FYNNEI come from the germline V gene. Trimming removed 1 base from V and 4 bases from J, with 7 bases in between. Here the CDR3 DNA reads TGTGCCAGCAGTGAAGGACAGGCCTATGGCTACACCTTC. Protein: CASSEGQAYGYTF.

This chain joins TRBV11-2 and TRBJ2-1; 7 bases match TRBD2. The germline V gene has CDR1 SGHAT and CDR2 FQNNGV. Trimming took 2 bases from V and 3 from J; bases not matched to a gene: 7. The CDR3 has 16 residues. The CDR3 protein is CASSLIPAGFYNEQFF. CDR3 DNA sequence: TGTGCCAGCAGCTTAATACCAGCGGGGTTCTACAATGAGCAGTTCTTC.